This TCR beta chain is drawn from a study of early stage breast cancer tumors. TCRdb keeps only in-frame clones here, not all; method: immunoSEQ multiplex PCR. The data contain about 3,300 clones, under 70% of them singletons. Germline CDR1 and CDR2: SGHRS and YFSETQ. Trimming removed 7 bases from V and 2 bases from J, with 13 bases in between. The CDR3 loop spans 14 amino acids. The chain couples TRBV5-1 to TRBJ1-5, with a possible D match to TRBD1 (5 bases). The sample comprised breast tumor tissue. The receptor was derived from a person between 35 and 49 years old with breast cancer. Here the CDR3 reads CASRQGLGNQPQHF. CDR3 DNA sequence: TGCGCCAGCCGGCAGGGCCTTGGCAATCAGCCCCAGCATTTT.